This TCR beta chain was captured in a study of response to subunit inactivated influenza vaccine. In germline, CDR1 is SGHTA, CDR2 FQGNSA. V was trimmed by 1 base and J by 0 bases, leaving 8 bases between them. The CDR3 covers 15 residues. TCRdb redid the calling of the RT-PCR reads with MiXCR, one entry per CDR3 protein. The data show hundreds of thousands of distinct CDR3 sequences, around 11% seen once. The table lists this clonotype with many counts. Another study also made use of these data, one on T cells expressing NK-cell markers. That paper notes: It was by 5'RACE template switching with UMIs that TCR beta cDNA was made.

The chain couples TRBV7-2 to TRBJ2-3; tentatively, D is TRBD2 (5 bases). This specimen consisted of PBMCs from blood, obtained on the day of vaccination. The TCR comes from a man aged 50 or older who received an inactivated influenza vaccine. The CDR3 sequence is CASSLDPGSTDTQYF. Here the CDR3 DNA reads TGTGCCAGCAGCTTAGATCCGGGGAGCACAGATACGCAGTATTTT. Together with reference TRBV7-2 and TRBJ2-3, the CDR3 gives the full variable domain: GAGVSQSPSNKVTEKGKDVELRCDPISGHTALYWYRQSLGQGLEFLIYFQGNSAPDKSGLPSDRFSAERTGGSVSTLTIQRTQQEDSAVYLCASSLDPGSTDTQYFGPGTRLTVL.